This TCR beta chain was identified during a study of cytomegalovirus exposure and HLA in healthy donors. General study findings and limits: Many donors carried some public TCRs, although rarity characterized most TCR sequences. Some TCR beta chains (around 160 of them) were listed as cytomegalovirus-associated. The TCR clusters that emerged in the first cohort tended, a later analysis found, to co-occur in the 95 to 150 validation repertoires.

Clones were sequenced by immunoSEQ multiplex PCR, and TCRdb holds only the in-frame ones, with some missing. The data show 150,000 or so clones, 85% seen once. From the approximately 120-subject validation cohort, which was separate from the roughly 690-subject first cohort, the donors were drawn. About this clone itself: Its specificity is unknown.

Germline V gene data show CDR1 as SGHTA and CDR2 as FQGNSA. This CDR3 has 14 amino acids. Trimming took 5 bases from V and 6 from J; bases not matched to a gene: 8. The TCR originated in a man aged 30 to 45 in good health and CMV-seropositive. Sequenced material: PBMCs. J is TRBJ1-2 and V is TRBV7-2, with 8 bases fitting TRBD1. The CDR3 reads CASSPLQGADGYTF. The CDR3 bases are TGTGCCAGCAGCCCACTCCAGGGGGCTGATGGCTACACCTTC.